This is a list of T cell receptor beta chains from one sample in a study of CD8+ T cells in alopecia areata. Data came from immunoSEQ multiplex PCR; TCRdb stores just in-frame clones and leaves some out. The table includes 180,000 or so clones, 55% to 75% detected once. This material consisted of CD4+ T cells sorted from blood, taken at week 24, from a patient treated with tofacitinib. The receptors here all came from a human donor with alopecia areata. Each CDR3 is given with its conserved first and last residue. Fields, in order: J gene, V gene, D gene, clone size, CDR3 protein, CDR3 DNA. A D gene is named only where the DNA matches it firmly. Clone size appears in some rows only: once, few, many, or a class for an expanded clone.

j_call: TRBJ2-1
v_call: TRBV29-1
d_call: TRBD2
clone_size: few
cdr3_aa: CSVEGLAGVWLQFF
cdr3_nt: TGCAGCGTTGAGGGACTAGCGGGAGTTTGGTTGCAGTTCTTC

j_call: TRBJ2-7
v_call: TRBV2
d_call: NA
clone_size: NA
cdr3_aa: CASILSLHEQYF
cdr3_nt: TGTGCCAGCATCCTGTCCCTACACGAGCAGTACTTC

j_call: TRBJ1-5
v_call: TRBV29-1
d_call: NA
clone_size: NA
cdr3_aa: CSAGGTEVEAQHF
cdr3_nt: TGCAGCGCGGGCGGGACGGAGGTTGAAGCCCAGCATTTT

j_call: TRBJ2-4
v_call: TRBV13
d_call: NA
clone_size: NA
cdr3_aa: CASSRRGTPQYF
cdr3_nt: TGTGCCAGCAGCCGACGGGGGACTCCTCAGTACTTC

j_call: TRBJ2-3
v_call: TRBV5-1
d_call: NA
clone_size: NA
cdr3_aa: CASSFRVDTDTQYF
cdr3_nt: TGCGCCAGCAGCTTCCGCGTAGACACAGATACGCAGTATTTT

j_call: TRBJ2-5
v_call: TRBV9
d_call: NA
clone_size: NA
cdr3_aa: CASSSPGKETQYF
cdr3_nt: TGTGCCAGCAGCTCACCGGGAAAAGAGACCCAGTACTTC

j_call: TRBJ1-2
v_call: TRBV2
d_call: TRBD1
clone_size: NA
cdr3_aa: CATTGTGGYGYTF
cdr3_nt: TGTGCCACCACCGGGACAGGGGGCTATGGCTACACCTTC

j_call: TRBJ1-6
v_call: TRBV5-1
d_call: NA
clone_size: few
cdr3_aa: CASSREQPNSPLHF
cdr3_nt: TGCGCCAGCAGCCGCGAACAGCCGAATTCACCCCTCCACTTT

j_call: TRBJ1-2
v_call: TRBV30
d_call: NA
clone_size: NA
cdr3_aa: CAWSLGGDYGYTF
cdr3_nt: TGTGCCTGGAGCCTGGGAGGGGACTATGGCTACACCTTC

j_call: TRBJ2-2
v_call: TRBV30
d_call: TRBD1
clone_size: NA
cdr3_aa: CAWSDRGNAGELFF
cdr3_nt: TGTGCCTGGAGTGACAGGGGCAATGCCGGGGAGCTGTTTTTT

j_call: TRBJ1-1
v_call: TRBV25-1
d_call: NA
clone_size: NA
cdr3_aa: CASSESGFGLNTEAFF
cdr3_nt: TGTGCCAGCAGTGAATCGGGTTTTGGCCTGAACACTGAAGCTTTCTTT

j_call: TRBJ2-7
v_call: TRBV27
d_call: TRBD2
clone_size: NA
cdr3_aa: CASKQLAGGTTSYEQYF
cdr3_nt: TGTGCCAGCAAACAACTAGCGGGAGGTACAACTTCCTACGAGCAGTACTTC

j_call: TRBJ2-1
v_call: TRBV9
d_call: NA
clone_size: few
cdr3_aa: CASSVGPTYNEQFF
cdr3_nt: TGTGCCAGCAGCGTAGGCCCGACGTACAATGAGCAGTTCTTC